This T cell receptor beta chain was sequenced for a study of blood T cell repertoires in COVID-19. The overall study: Specimens from acute and convalescent COVID-19 originated in the United States, Italy and Spain.

This clone was detected a few times. Produced via immunoSEQ multiplex PCR; TCRdb's table is partial and in-frame only. The table has over 150,000 clones, about 81% seen once. This CDR3 contains 10 residues. Germline-derived CDR1 and CDR2 are SQVTM and ANQGSEA. V shed 7 bases and J shed 5 bases, with 8 bases lying between them. The age range of participants was about 18 to 95 years, with residence in about two dozen US areas. Participants were placed into cohorts based on the clinical history they reported. Sequences were obtained from PBMCs or T cells enriched from blood (not recorded which). V is TRBV29-1 and J is TRBJ1-1, with D perhaps TRBD1 (6 bases). The clonotype was recovered from a man between 45 and 60 years old who had recovered from COVID-19. The DNA of the CDR3 is TGCAGCGCCACAGGGACTGAAGCTTTCTTT. This gives the protein CSATGTEAFF.